This TCR beta chain is drawn from a study of identical twins. Template switching created a universal primer site, and the cDNA included unique molecular identifiers. MiXCR, run by TCRdb on the 5' RACE reads, gives a single entry per CDR3 protein. The sample lists fewer than 250,000 distinct CDR3 sequences, about 7.5% seen once, with just under 2% in the top ten. Notes on the study in general: Conclusions came from cross-sectional statistical analysis, not from following the same donors.

This clonotype was found many times. Antigen: not known. There are 15 residues in the CDR3. Trimming removed 6 bases from V and 4 bases from J, with 16 bases in between. The same specimen was also included in a second study, on yellow fever vaccine responses in identical twins.

The rearrangement links TRBV12-3 or TRBV12-4 to TRBJ1-5; a weak D match, TRBD1 (5 bases). The origin of this receptor is a woman between 18 and 29 years old in good health. Input material: memory (CD45RO+) T cells sorted from blood. The CDR3 DNA is TGTGCCAGCAGCTTGGGACCGAACGTAAATCAGCCCCAGCATTTT. Protein: CASSLGPNVNQPQHF.